The 23 T cell receptor beta chains given below trace back to one sample, sequenced in a study of T cells in Graves' hyperthyroidism and ophthalmopathy. TCR beta CDR3 regions were amplified from RNA. First-round RT-PCR with HTBI primers amplified the TCR CDR3 region. A single record per CDR3 protein comes from TCRdb applying MiXCR to the multiplex PCR reads. The table includes about 560,000 distinct CDR3 sequences, over 15% detected once. The sample consisted of blood. These receptors originate from a woman under 30 with Graves' hyperthyroidism.

In this sample, this clonotype turned up many times. The chain employs TRBV10-3 and TRBJ1-2, with 8 bases identical to TRBD1. Germline trimming cut 0 bases from V and 7 bases from J; bases unmatched to any gene: 4. CDR1 and CDR2 from the germline V gene are ENHRY and SYGVKD. This CDR3 contains 14 residues. This CDR3 is CAISESSGQGGYTF. Here the CDR3 DNA reads TGTGCCATCAGTGAGTCGTCTGGACAGGGTGGCTACACCTTC.

This clonotype was picked up many times. J is TRBJ1-2 and V is TRBV7-9, with TRBD1 matching over 7 bases. CDR3 length equals 14 residues. Looked up from germline, CDR1 is SEHNR and CDR2 is FQNEAQ (reference sequence). V was pared by 1 base and J by 4 bases, with 3 bases of the junction left unmatched. CDR3 sequence (DNA): TGTGCCAGCAGCTTAGACGGGACAGTCTATGGCTACACCTTC. Protein product: CASSLDGTVYGYTF.

This clonotype appeared a single time. V is TRBV10-3 and J is TRBJ1-5; TRBD1 might be the D (6 bases). Germline V gene lookup returns CDR1 ENHRY and CDR2 SYGVKD. This CDR3 is 13 amino acids long. V was shortened by 8 bases and J by 5 bases, with 13 bases between the two germline ends. CDR3 DNA: TGTGCCATCCAGGGGAGCAGTGATCAGCCCCAGCATTTT. Amino acids: CAIQGSSDQPQHF.

This clonotype was picked up many times. The chain uses TRBV20-1 and TRBJ1-2; 8 nucleotides match TRBD1. After removal of 3 bases from V and 5 bases from J, the junction contained 5 bases not matched to a gene. The CDR3 covers 13 residues. Germline lookup yields CDR1 DFQATT and CDR2 SNEGSKA (reference sequence). The CDR3, as DNA: TGCAGTGCTAGGTTGGACAGGGTATATGGCTACACCTTC. The encoded protein is CSARLDRVYGYTF.

V gene TRBV9 combines with J gene TRBJ2-2; perhaps TRBD2 as D (5 bases). The CDR3 runs 16 residues. Germline V gives CDR1 SGDLS, CDR2 YYNGEE. Trimming removed 0 bases from V and 3 bases from J, with 12 bases in between. The CDR3, as DNA: TGTGCCAGCAGCGTAGCTACGGGAATGTACACCGGGGAGCTGTTTTTT. This translates into CASSVATGMYTGELFF.

Many counts were recorded for this clonotype. The chain is built from TRBV7-8 and TRBJ2-1; 8 bases map to TRBD2. The V gene end was trimmed by 5 bases and the J gene end by 0 bases; junction bases not matched to a gene: 9. The germline CDR1 and CDR2 sequences are SGHVS and FQNEAQ. The CDR3 covers 17 residues. CDR3 DNA sequence: TGTGCCAGCAGCCTCCCTACAGCGGGAGTCTCCTACAATGAGCAGTTCTTC. Translated, it gives CASSLPTAGVSYNEQFF.

This clonotype was detected ten times or more. The chain couples TRBV3-1 to TRBJ2-1; possibly TRBD1 or TRBD2 for D (6 bases each). Germline V CDR1 and CDR2: LGHDT, YNNKEL (reference sequence). V lost 7 bases and J lost 5, with 15 bases in between. This CDR3 spans 14 amino acids. The CDR3 is CASTESGAHNEQFF. In DNA form, the CDR3 reads TGTGCCAGCACTGAGTCGGGGGCACACAATGAGCAGTTCTTC.

This clonotype has more than one count but fewer than ten. V is TRBV18 and J is TRBJ1-2, with D possibly TRBD1 on 5 matching bases. The CDR3 runs 13 residues. The V end was cut by 1 base, the J end by 7 bases, with 10 bases between. Germline-derived CDR1 and CDR2 are KGHSH and LQKENI. The CDR3 coding sequence is TGTGCCAGCTCACCACGTATCGGGGCTGGCTACACCTTC. Protein: CASSPRIGAGYTF.

A few counts support this clonotype. This chain uses TRBV13 with TRBJ2-5; possibly TRBD1 or TRBD2 for D (6 bases each). CDR3 size: 17 residues. Per the germline V gene, CDR1 is PRHDT and CDR2 is FYEKMQ (reference sequence). Trimming took 6 bases from V and 0 from J, leaving 20 bases between them. CDR3 nucleotide sequence: TGTGCCAGCAGTTTGGAGCCGGGGGCGCGGTACCAAGAGACCCAGTACTTC. Translated, it gives CASSLEPGARYQETQYF.

The chain recombines TRBV7-2 with TRBJ2-7; TRBD1 might be the D (6 bases). The germline V gene has CDR1 SGHTA and CDR2 FQGNSA. Trimming stripped 5 bases from V and 3 bases from J, with 26 bases between. There are 18 residues in the CDR3. The CDR3 sequence is CASSLPARLGGNSYEQYF. CDR3 bases: TGTGCCAGCAGCCTACCCGCCCGTCTAGGGGGAAATAGCTACGAGCAGTACTTC.

This chain joins TRBV27 and TRBJ1-2; D gene ambiguous. Trimming stripped 8 bases from V and 6 bases from J, with 13 bases between. The germline CDR1 and CDR2 sequences are MNHEY and SMNVEV (reference sequence). This CDR3 has 12 residues. The CDR3 nucleotides read TGTGCCAGCTGGTCAGGCAGTCATGGCTACACCTTC. Protein sequence: CASWSGSHGYTF.

This clonotype occurred many times. The chain has TRBV7-8 and TRBJ2-3; TRBD2 aligns across 11 bases. This CDR3 contains 14 residues. Looked up from germline, CDR1 is SGHVS and CDR2 is FQNEAQ. J was trimmed by 6 bases and V by 8 bases; bases with no gene match: 7. The CDR3 sequence: CASRLGLAGDTQYF. CDR3 nucleotides: TGTGCCAGCCGACTAGGACTAGCGGGTGATACGCAGTATTTT.

The sample holds many counts of this clonotype. V usage is TRBV6-1 and J usage is TRBJ2-3; D gene ambiguous. CDR3 length equals 14 residues. V lost 3 bases, J lost 4 bases, and 11 bases lay in between. Germline CDR1 is MNHNS and CDR2 is SASEGT. DNA for the CDR3: TGTGCCAGCAGTGATGGCAGCAACCCAGATACGCAGTATTTT. Translated, it gives CASSDGSNPDTQYF.

The V call is TRBV14, the J call TRBJ2-2; 12 bases are a match to TRBD2. The CDR3 spans 17 residues. With 2 bases clipped from V and 8 bases from J, the junction kept 9 bases outside the gene matches. Germline CDR1 reads SGHDN; CDR2 reads FVKESK. This chain's CDR3 is CASSQYTSGRFRGELFF. The CDR3 DNA reads TGTGCCAGCAGCCAATATACTAGCGGGAGGTTCCGTGGGGAGCTGTTTTTT.

The chain recombines TRBV6-2 or TRBV6-3 with TRBJ1-6; TRBD1 matches at 9 bases. The CDR3 has 18 residues. CDR1 and CDR2 (germline): MNHEY, SVGEGT. V shed 4 bases and J 2 bases; nucleotides not matched to a gene: 9. The CDR3 coding sequence is TGTGCCAGCAGTTGGCCGGGACAGGGAAGGACCTATAATTCACCCCTCCACTTT. It is translated as CASSWPGQGRTYNSPLHF.

This clonotype turned up a few times. The chain is built from TRBV10-3 and TRBJ1-1; D is uncertain. CDR3 length: 12 amino acids. V lost 10 bases to trimming and J lost 1 base, with 10 bases between them. Germline CDR1 and CDR2: ENHRY and SYGVKD. This CDR3 is CATGRRNTEAFF. CDR3 coding DNA: TGTGCCACCGGACGGCGGAACACTGAAGCTTTCTTT.

The chain couples TRBV4-2 to TRBJ2-7; 9 bases are shared with TRBD1. Trimming took 0 bases from V and 5 from J; bases not matched to a gene: 5. Germline CDR1 and CDR2: LGHNA and YNFKEQ. The CDR3 is 15 amino acids. This CDR3 reads CASSQEGTGFHEQYF. CDR3 in DNA: TGTGCCAGCAGCCAAGAGGGGACAGGGTTCCACGAGCAGTACTTC.

The chain joins TRBV30 to TRBJ1-2; no clear D gene. The CDR3 is made up of 12 amino acids. The V end lost 4 bases, the J end lost 4 bases, and 10 bases lay between the germline ends. Germline V lookup: CDR1 GTSNPN, CDR2 SVGIG (reference sequence). The CDR3 spells CAWMAGVYGYTF. CDR3 coding DNA: TGTGCCTGGATGGCAGGCGTCTATGGCTACACCTTC.

Ten or more counts support this clonotype. This rearrangement joins TRBV29-1 to TRBJ1-1; 10 bases match TRBD1. The trim removed 5 bases at V and 4 bases at J, leaving 10 bases unmatched. Germline values: CDR1 SQVTM, CDR2 ANQGSEA. The CDR3 is 15 amino acids. CDR3 in amino acids: CSVSRGTGAGTEAFF. In DNA form, the CDR3 reads TGCAGCGTTTCTAGGGGGACAGGGGCGGGCACTGAAGCTTTCTTT.

This clonotype was seen a handful of times. Compared with germline, one end of the junction differs, possibly owing to a read error. The chain combines TRBV19 with TRBJ2-1; D possibly corresponds to TRBD1 (5 bases). Germline V gene sequence: CDR1 LNHDA, CDR2 SQIVND (reference sequence). The CDR3 loop spans 12 amino acids. The CDR3 DNA reads as TGTACCAGTAGTCGACAGAGCAATGAGCAGTTCTTC. This encodes CTSSRQSNEQFF.

This chain uses TRBV5-4 with TRBJ1-1; D uncertain. CDR1 and CDR2 (germline): SGHNT, YYREEE (reference sequence). V lost 4 bases and J lost 4, with 14 bases in between. The CDR3 length is 14 residues. The CDR3 spells CASSPLEGGTEAFF. In DNA, the CDR3 is TGTGCCAGCAGCCCCCTTGAAGGCGGCACTGAAGCTTTCTTT.

The chain combines TRBV24-1 with TRBJ1-4; 8 nucleotides align to TRBD1. This CDR3 spans 15 amino acids. V shed 2 bases and J 8 bases; nucleotides not matched to a gene: 6. Germline CDR1 reads KGHDR; CDR2 reads SFDVKD. The CDR3 DNA sequence: TGTGCCACCAGTGATTCCGGGACAGGAGGCGAAAAACTGTTTTTT. Translating it yields CATSDSGTGGEKLFF.

This clonotype was seen repeatedly, ten times or more. The V gene is TRBV27, the J gene TRBJ2-1, with 9 bases matching TRBD2. The junction had 11 bases not matched to a gene; V was cut back by 0 bases and J by 5 bases. This CDR3 contains 18 residues. Germline CDR1 reads MNHEY; CDR2 reads SMNVEV (reference sequence). In DNA form, the CDR3 reads TGTGCCAGCAGTTTATCGATAGCGGGAGCCACCTGGGACAATGAGCAGTTCTTC. The encoded protein is CASSLSIAGATWDNEQFF.